Below are 30 T cell receptor beta chains sequenced from a single sample in a study of T cell responses to AZD1222 COVID-19 vaccine. Profiled with immunoSEQ multiplex PCR; TCRdb holds only in-frame clones, not every one. The data hold some 180,000 clones, with 80% to 95% observed a single time. The source was peripheral blood, collected on day 0 of AZD1222 vaccination. These receptor sequences come from an adult in good health.

The V call is TRBV19, the J call TRBJ1-3; D is uncertain. The V gene lost 7 bases and the J gene lost 0 bases, with 13 bases spanning the gap. Germline lookup yields CDR1 LNHDA and CDR2 SQIVND (reference sequence). The CDR3 has 15 residues. The CDR3 region has the DNA TGTGCCAGTAAACTTGGCTGGGGCTCTGGAAACACCATATATTTT. Translation: CASKLGWGSGNTIYF.

V gene TRBV5-6 combines with J gene TRBJ2-7; possible D gene TRBD2, 5 bases. CDR3 length: 15 residues. Trimming removed 0 bases at V and 0 bases at J, with 10 bases between. The germline V gene encodes CDR1 SGHDT and CDR2 YYEEEE. The CDR3 sequence is CASSLAGFSSYEQYV. In DNA form, the CDR3 reads TGTGCCAGCAGCTTGGCGGGGTTTAGCTCCTACGAGCAGTACGTC.

The chain uses TRBV7-2 and TRBJ1-2; weak D call: TRBD1 (6 bases). Trimming cost V 2 bases and J 6 bases, with 7 bases left between them. CDR3 length equals 12 residues. CDR1 SGHTA and CDR2 FQGNSA come from the germline V gene. This CDR3 reads CASSLRGNGYTF. The CDR3 DNA reads TGTGCCAGCAGCTTAAGGGGGAATGGCTACACCTTC.

The chain links TRBV7-3 to TRBJ2-3; D gene unclear. CDR1 is SGHTA and CDR2 is FQGTGA in the germline V gene. CDR3 length equals 13 residues. V dropped 2 bases and J dropped 4 bases, with 7 bases sitting between them. The CDR3 loop is CASSLSRADTQYF. The CDR3 region has the DNA TGTGCCAGCAGCTTATCCCGCGCAGATACGCAGTATTTT.

The chain combines TRBV5-4 with TRBJ1-1; D is possibly TRBD1 (6 bases). The CDR3 extends over 14 amino acids. CDR1 and CDR2 from the germline V gene are SGHNT and YYREEE (reference sequence). V was shortened by 2 bases and J by 1 base, with 9 bases between the two germline ends. The CDR3 region is CASSLQGGNTEAFF. The CDR3 DNA reads TGTGCCAGCAGCTTACAGGGTGGGAACACTGAAGCTTTCTTT.

This clone was found once. V is TRBV6-5 and J is TRBJ1-2; D gene uncertain. The germline V gene encodes CDR1 MNHEY and CDR2 SVGAGI. V lost 7 bases to trimming and J lost 0 bases, with 6 bases between them. The CDR3 is 12 amino acids. For the CDR3, the DNA is TGTGCCAGCACCGACTCTAACTATGGCTACACCTTC. It specifies CASTDSNYGYTF.

The chain is built from TRBV19 and TRBJ1-2; 10 bases agree with TRBD1. The CDR3 totals 14 residues. The V segment lost 4 bases and the J segment 6 bases; nucleotides outside the gene matches: 5. Germline-derived CDR1 and CDR2 are LNHDA and SQIVND (reference sequence). CDR3 loop: CASSTRDRGNGYTF. The CDR3 DNA follows: TGTGCCAGTAGTACCCGGGACAGGGGTAATGGCTACACCTTC.

This chain connects TRBV29-1 to TRBJ1-2, with unresolved D. Deletions cut 3 bases from V and 8 bases from J, with 10 bases between. Germline values: CDR1 SQVTM, CDR2 ANQGSEA. The CDR3 spans 11 residues. In DNA form, the CDR3 reads TGCAGCGTTGAGGAACAGCGGGGCTACACCTTC. Amino acids: CSVEEQRGYTF.

The chain recombines TRBV7-3 with TRBJ2-1; 9 nucleotides agree with TRBD1. CDR3 size: 14 residues. V dropped 4 bases and J dropped 7; count of bases not matched to a gene: 5. CDR1 SGHTA and CDR2 FQGTGA come from the germline V gene. In nucleotides, the CDR3 is TGTGCCAGCAGCTCCCACGGGACAGGGAATGAGCAGTTCTTC. Translated: CASSSHGTGNEQFF.

This CDR3 is CASSGRTGPSDYGYTF. CDR3 in DNA: TGCGCCAGCAGTGGAAGGACAGGGCCGTCTGACTATGGCTACACCTTC. J is TRBJ1-2 and V is TRBV10-2; 8 bases line up with TRBD1. The CDR3 runs 16 residues. V shed 4 bases and J 3 bases; nucleotides not matched to a gene: 10. Germline CDR1 WSHSY, CDR2 SAAADI.

The chain couples TRBV15 to TRBJ1-4; 8 bases agree with TRBD1. The trim removed 1 base at V and 7 bases at J, leaving 5 bases unmatched. Germline loops: CDR1 LNHNV, CDR2 YYDKDF (reference sequence). This CDR3 is built from 15 residues. CDR3: CATSRVTGVGEKLFF. In DNA, the CDR3 is TGTGCCACCAGCAGAGTGACAGGGGTTGGTGAAAAACTGTTTTTT.

The CDR3 loop is CASSILPMTGGADTEAFF. CDR3 nucleotides: TGTGCCAGTAGTATCCTCCCCATGACAGGGGGCGCGGACACTGAAGCTTTCTTT. This sequence joins TRBV19 and TRBJ1-1, with 10 positions matching TRBD1. With 3 bases clipped from V and 3 bases from J, the junction kept 13 bases outside the gene matches. Germline assignment: CDR1 LNHDA and CDR2 SQIVND (reference sequence). There are 18 residues in the CDR3.

The rearrangement uses TRBV18 and TRBJ1-5; 7 positions match TRBD1. The CDR3 covers 14 residues. V lost 6 bases to trimming and J lost 3 bases; unmatched junction nucleotides: 5. CDR1 is KGHSH and CDR2 is LQKENI in the germline V gene. CDR3 DNA: TGTGCCAGCTCTCAGGGGGGATTCAATCAGCCCCAGCATTTT. Translating it yields CASSQGGFNQPQHF.

The chain combines TRBV6-5 with TRBJ1-2, with D possibly being TRBD1 (5 bases). V dropped 7 bases and J dropped 3 bases, with 12 bases sitting between them. The CDR3 has 13 amino acids. The germline CDR1 and CDR2 sequences are MNHEY and SVGAGI. The CDR3 nucleotides are TGTGCCAGCACCCCCGACAGAGACTATGGCTACACCTTC. This sequence encodes CASTPDRDYGYTF.

The chain links TRBV30 to TRBJ1-2; TRBD1 aligns across 8 bases. The trim removed 4 bases at V and 6 bases at J, leaving 7 bases unmatched. The CDR3 runs to 13 residues. The germline V gene encodes CDR1 GTSNPN and CDR2 SVGIG (reference sequence). CDR3 loop: CAWTRQGNDGYTF. Here the CDR3 DNA reads TGTGCCTGGACCCGACAGGGGAACGATGGCTACACCTTC.

This rearrangement joins TRBV7-9 to TRBJ1-1; 9 bases align to TRBD1. Trimming removed 2 bases from V and 3 bases from J; junction bases left unmatched: 4. The CDR3 extends over 15 amino acids. Germline V gene data show CDR1 as SEHNR and CDR2 as FQNEAQ (reference sequence). The DNA of the CDR3 is TGTGCCAGCAGCTTATTGGACAGGGGAGACACTGAAGCTTTCTTT. It specifies CASSLLDRGDTEAFF.

This sequence joins TRBV18 and TRBJ1-6; no definite D call. Trimming removed 5 bases at V and 6 bases at J, with 11 bases between. Germline V lookup: CDR1 KGHSH, CDR2 LQKENI. The CDR3 is 14 amino acids. The DNA for the CDR3 is TGTGCCAGCTCAAAGGCCGGTTTTAATTCACCCCTCCACTTT. Translated, it gives CASSKAGFNSPLHF. Full variable domain (rest looked up from reference TRBV18 and TRBJ1-6): NAGVMQNPRHLVRRRGQEARLRCSPMKGHSHVYWYRQLPEEGLKFMVYLQKENIIDESGMPKERFSAEFPKEGPSILRIQQVVRGDSAAYFCASSKAGFNSPLHFGNGTRLTVT.

J is TRBJ2-6 and V is TRBV9; D gene uncertain. CDR1 is SGDLS and CDR2 is YYNGEE in the germline V gene. This CDR3 spans 14 amino acids. V was shortened by 3 bases and J by 11 bases, with 15 bases between the two germline ends. The CDR3 nucleotides are TGTGCCAGCAGCGACCCACCTAACGATGACGTCCTGACTTTC. Translation gives CASSDPPNDDVLTF.

The chain uses TRBV28 and TRBJ1-5; TRBD1 might be the D (5 bases). Looked up from germline, CDR1 is MDHEN and CDR2 is SYDVKM. The CDR3 contains 15 residues. V was trimmed by 5 bases and J by 0 bases, leaving 11 bases between them. The DNA for the CDR3 is TGTGCCAGCAGTGACGACAGCCATAGCAATCAGCCCCAGCATTTT. Its protein is CASSDDSHSNQPQHF.

The J gene is TRBJ2-7, the V gene TRBV7-9, with D maybe TRBD1 (6 bases). The germline V and J ends were trimmed by 3 bases and 3 bases, with 18 bases remaining between them. The CDR3 contains 16 residues. CDR1 and CDR2 (germline): SEHNR, FQNEAQ (reference sequence). CDR3 sequence reads: CASSLGAGLTRYEQYF. The DNA for the CDR3 is TGTGCCAGCAGCTTGGGGGCGGGTCTGACTCGCTACGAGCAGTACTTC.

The chain uses TRBV2 and TRBJ1-2; D remains ambiguous. V shed 3 bases and J shed 4 bases, with 15 bases lying between them. This CDR3 region has 15 residues. Germline-derived CDR1 and CDR2 are SNHLY and FYNNEI. The CDR3 DNA reads TGTGCCAGCAGTGAGGTCCCCAGGTCCTTCTATGGCTACACCTTC. It encodes CASSEVPRSFYGYTF.

The V and J genes are TRBV5-1 and TRBJ2-1, with D perhaps matching TRBD1 (6 bases). The V end was cut by 10 bases, the J end by 3 bases, with 11 bases between. Germline-derived CDR1 and CDR2 are SGHRS and YFSETQ. The CDR3 contains 12 residues. CDR3 coding DNA: TGCGCCTCGACAGGCTACTACAATGAGCAGTTCTTC. Translated, it gives CASTGYYNEQFF.

This chain connects TRBV27 to TRBJ1-5; D is perhaps TRBD1 (5 bases). Looked up from germline, CDR1 is MNHEY and CDR2 is SMNVEV (reference sequence). CDR3 size: 15 residues. The ends were cut back, 3 bases at V and 0 bases at J, with 9 bases in the middle. The CDR3 region is CASSLGGYSNQPQHF. In DNA, the CDR3 is TGTGCCAGCAGTTTGGGGGGTTATAGCAATCAGCCCCAGCATTTT.

This clone was recorded once. J is TRBJ1-1 and V is TRBV6-1; TRBD1 might be the D (5 bases). The CDR3 extends over 16 amino acids. Trimming took 4 bases from V and 0 from J, leaving 15 bases between them. Per germline, CDR1 MNHNS and CDR2 SASEGT. The CDR3 reads CASSAHRSGMNTEAFF. Written as DNA, the CDR3 is TGTGCCAGCAGTGCCCACCGGTCAGGGATGAACACTGAAGCTTTCTTT.

This clone is categorized as medium-sized. V and J are TRBV6-2 or TRBV6-3 and TRBJ1-6; TRBD1 is a possible D gene (6 bases). Between the trimmed V and J ends, which lost 4 bases and 2 bases, there was a span of 6 bases. Germline lookup yields CDR1 MNHEY and CDR2 SVGEGT. There are 14 residues in the CDR3. As DNA, the CDR3 is TGTGCCAGCAGTTGGGACACCTATAATTCACCCCTCCACTTT. Protein: CASSWDTYNSPLHF.

J is TRBJ1-2 and V is TRBV19; possibly TRBD1 for D (6 bases). V shed 6 bases and J shed 8 bases, with 22 bases lying between them. Germline CDR1 LNHDA, CDR2 SQIVND (reference sequence). CDR3 length: 15 residues. DNA for the CDR3: TGTGCCAGTAGACGGGCGGGTGCAGGGGAGAAGGGCTACACCTTC. Encoded protein: CASRRAGAGEKGYTF.

The chain is built from TRBV30 and TRBJ2-5, with D unresolved. Germline lookup yields CDR1 GTSNPN and CDR2 SVGIG (reference sequence). The CDR3 length is 11 residues. Trimming pared 0 bases from V and 5 bases from J, leaving 4 bases between. The CDR3 is CAWSVEETQYF. The CDR3 coding sequence is TGTGCCTGGAGTGTAGAGGAGACCCAGTACTTC.

The V call is TRBV11-3, the J call TRBJ2-5; TRBD2 matches 7 bases. Losses at the gene ends were 1 base for V and 1 base for J; bases not matched to a gene: 0. The length of the CDR3 is 14 residues. Germline V gene lookup returns CDR1 SGHNT and CDR2 YENEEA. CDR3 region: CASSLGGGQETQYF. DNA for the CDR3: TGTGCCAGCAGCTTAGGCGGGGGCCAAGAGACCCAGTACTTC.

The chain joins TRBV2 to TRBJ1-5; the match to TRBD1 covers 7 bases. V dropped 5 bases and J dropped 0; count of bases not matched to a gene: 4. The V gene's germline CDR1 is SNHLY and CDR2 FYNNEI. The CDR3 has 15 amino acids. DNA of the CDR3: TGTGCCAGCAGTCCGGGACAGATTAGCAATCAGCCCCAGCATTTT. The encoded protein is CASSPGQISNQPQHF.

The gene calls are TRBV7-2 and TRBJ2-1; TRBD2 agrees at 12 bases. The CDR3 has 17 residues. Germline V gives CDR1 SGHTA, CDR2 FQGNSA. Trimming took 2 bases from V and 5 from J; bases not matched to a gene: 7. The CDR3 region is CASSLRLAGGPDNEQFF. CDR3 coding DNA: TGTGCCAGCAGCTTACGCCTAGCGGGAGGGCCGGACAATGAGCAGTTCTTC.